The 8 T cell receptor beta chains below were found in one sample sequenced in a study of T cells in Graves' hyperthyroidism and ophthalmopathy. TCR beta CDR3 region amplification was performed from RNA transcripts. The HTBI primer set drove a first-round RT-PCR of the TCR CDR3. In TCRdb, the multiplex PCR reads were re-called with MiXCR into one record per CDR3 protein. The sample includes about 620,000 distinct CDR3 sequences, about 17% of them seen just once. Sequenced: blood. All receptors come from a woman under 40 with Graves' hyperthyroidism.

This clonotype was found many times. V is TRBV18 and J is TRBJ2-1; 9 bases match TRBD1. This CDR3 comprises 14 residues. After removal of 3 bases from V and 8 bases from J, the junction contained 5 bases not matched to a gene. CDR1 is KGHSH, CDR2 LQKENI, per germline. The CDR3 DNA reads TGTGCCAGCTCACCCGGACAGGGGCGGGATGAGCAGTTCTTC. Translating it yields CASSPGQGRDEQFF.

The rearrangement links TRBV5-6 to TRBJ2-1; 7 bases line up with TRBD1. V shed 3 bases and J 5 bases; nucleotides not matched to a gene: 2. CDR3 length equals 13 residues. Germline CDR1 is SGHDT and CDR2 is YYEEEE. The CDR3 here is CASSSGTDNEQFF. CDR3 bases: TGTGCCAGCAGCTCTGGGACAGACAATGAGCAGTTCTTC.

There are many counts of this clonotype. The J gene is TRBJ2-1, the V gene TRBV6-2 or TRBV6-3; a possible D gene is TRBD2 (5 bases). V was clipped by 5 bases and J by 4 bases, with 9 bases between them. This CDR3 contains 13 residues. Germline V CDR1 and CDR2: MNHEY, SVGEGT. The CDR3 nucleotides read TGTGCCAGCAGTGACCGGGATTACAATGAGCAGTTCTTC. It is translated as CASSDRDYNEQFF.

The CDR3 DNA follows: TGTGCCAGTAGTCAGGCGGGCGTGACCTACGAGCAGTACTTC. This encodes CASSQAGVTYEQYF. The chain is built from TRBV19 and TRBJ2-7, with D tentatively TRBD2 (5 bases). CDR1 is LNHDA and CDR2 is SQIVND in the germline V gene (reference sequence). Trimming left V 5 bases short and J 2 bases short, with 13 bases between. The CDR3 extends over 14 amino acids.

This clonotype was seen many times. The chain combines TRBV11-2 with TRBJ2-1; 9 nucleotides agree with TRBD2. From germline, CDR1 is SGHAT and CDR2 FQNNGV. The junction had 7 bases not matched to a gene; V was cut back by 5 bases and J by 5 bases. This CDR3 spans 15 amino acids. The CDR3 nucleotides read TGTGCCAGCAGCAGTTTTAGCGGGAGCAACAATGAGCAGTTCTTC. This translates into CASSSFSGSNNEQFF.

This clonotype was picked up many times. CDR3 DNA sequence: TGTGCCAGCAGAATGTCTAGCGGGAGCTCCTACAATGAGCAGTTCTTC. This translates into CASRMSSGSSYNEQFF. The rearrangement links TRBV27 to TRBJ2-1, with 10 bases that match TRBD2. The CDR3 length is 16 residues. Germline-derived CDR1 and CDR2 are MNHEY and SMNVEV (reference sequence). V shed 6 bases and J 0 bases; nucleotides not matched to a gene: 5.

The CDR3 here is CASSLWAGGRVEQYF. The CDR3 DNA reads as TGTGCCAGCAGTCTATGGGCAGGGGGACGTGTAGAGCAGTACTTC. The chain employs TRBV12-3 or TRBV12-4 and TRBJ2-7; 7 nucleotides align to TRBD1. The CDR3 contains 15 residues. V dropped 5 bases and J dropped 7; count of bases not matched to a gene: 14.

This clonotype was found many times. CDR3 sequence: CASSPPGQETQYF. CDR3 sequence (DNA): TGTGCCAGCTCACCACCTGGCCAAGAGACCCAGTACTTC. The chain links TRBV18 to TRBJ2-5; no definite D call. CDR3 size: 13 residues. The germline V and J ends were trimmed by 0 bases and 1 base, with 3 bases remaining between them. Germline CDR1 KGHSH, CDR2 LQKENI. The full variable domain, rest sourced from reference TRBV18 and TRBJ2-5, is NAGVMQNPRHLVRRRGQEARLRCSPMKGHSHVYWYRQLPEEGLKFMVYLQKENIIDESGMPKERFSAEFPKEGPSILRIQQVVRGDSAAYFCASSPPGQETQYFGPGTRLLVL.